Below, 30 T cell receptor beta chains from the same sample are listed, as sequenced in a study of beta chain features in type 1 diabetes listed by TCRdb under 2018. The research as a whole found: Type 1 diabetes patients showed a moderate but significant shortening of TCRB CDR3 length in all four CD4+ subsets.

These receptors are not linked to any known antigen. The library was generated by the immunoSEQ multiplex PCR assay. The entire amount of isolated RNA was reverse transcribed using the High Capacity cDNA Reverse Transcription Kit, so the sequenced TCRB transcripts were expressed ones. TCRdb took this table from immuneACCESS and kept in-frame rearrangements with V and J called. Such tables lack part of the clones; where checked against another copy, unresolved V genes explain under half of the gap, and the rest is unexplained. The sample contains hundreds of thousands of clones, roughly 12% of them found a single time. The ten largest clones add up to less than 0.025% of the sample. Sequencing was performed on naive CD4+ T cells from blood. Read against the paper, the sample's cell subset or site label means: true naive CD4+ T cells. The receptors stem from a man younger than 30 with type 1 diabetes.

There are a few counts of this clone. V usage is TRBV7-9 and J usage is TRBJ2-7; tentatively, D is TRBD1 (6 bases). Germline loops: CDR1 SEHNR, CDR2 FQNEAQ (reference sequence). This CDR3 comprises 14 residues. V lost 2 bases, J lost 2 bases, and 10 bases lay in between. The CDR3 sequence: CASSLPGDPYEQYF. The CDR3 DNA reads as TGTGCCAGCAGCTTACCAGGGGACCCCTACGAGCAGTACTTC.

There are a few counts of this clone. This sequence joins TRBV10-3 and TRBJ1-1; unclear D gene. The CDR3 sequence is 12 residues long. The germline V gene has CDR1 ENHRY and CDR2 SYGVKD. Trimming removed 4 bases from V and 5 bases from J, with 8 bases in between. CDR3 nucleotide sequence: TGTGCCATCAGTGCCGTGGGGACTGAAGCTTTCTTT. This translates into CAISAVGTEAFF.

The table lists this clone with a few counts. V and J are TRBV18 and TRBJ1-4; D remains ambiguous. V lost 0 bases and J 3 bases, leaving 11 bases between the germline ends. The CDR3 runs 16 residues. CDR1 is KGHSH, CDR2 LQKENI, per germline. This chain's CDR3 is CASSPPGPLANEKLFF. CDR3 nucleotides: TGTGCCAGCTCACCACCAGGGCCCTTGGCTAATGAAAAACTGTTTTTT. The full variable domain, completed using reference TRBV18 and TRBJ1-4, is NAGVMQNPRHLVRRRGQEARLRCSPMKGHSHVYWYRQLPEEGLKFMVYLQKENIIDESGMPKERFSAEFPKEGPSILRIQQVVRGDSAAYFCASSPPGPLANEKLFFGSGTQLSVL.

This sequence joins TRBV4-1 and TRBJ2-7; D is possibly TRBD1 (5 bases). The germline gives CDR1 MGHRA, CDR2 YSYEKL. This CDR3 contains 16 residues. V dropped 3 bases and J dropped 1 base, with 16 bases sitting between them. The CDR3 sequence: CASSHGDSRPSYEQYF. CDR3 nucleotides: TGCGCCAGCAGCCACGGTGACAGTCGCCCATCCTACGAGCAGTACTTC.

This clone has a handful of counts. The V call is TRBV2, the J call TRBJ2-5, with D possibly being TRBD2 (5 bases). The V end lost 3 bases, the J end lost 5 bases, and 19 bases lay between the germline ends. Per germline, CDR1 SNHLY and CDR2 FYNNEI. This CDR3 spans 16 amino acids. The CDR3 coding sequence is TGTGCCAGCAGTGATCATTGGGAACTCACGGGGGAGACCCAGTACTTC. Encoded protein: CASSDHWELTGETQYF.

This sequence joins TRBV5-1 and TRBJ2-1, with 8 bases lining up with TRBD1. Looked up from germline, CDR1 is SGHRS and CDR2 is YFSETQ. The V segment lost 3 bases and the J segment 8 bases; nucleotides outside the gene matches: 1. The CDR3 has 12 amino acids. CDR3 protein: CASSSRGHEQFF. The CDR3 nucleotides are TGCGCCAGCAGCTCCAGGGGGCATGAGCAGTTCTTC.

This clone was recorded a few times. The chain combines TRBV18 with TRBJ1-2; no clear D. Trimming took off 8 bases at V and 3 bases at J, with 16 bases between the two ends. The CDR3 has 14 residues. CDR1 and CDR2 from the germline V gene are KGHSH and LQKENI. The CDR3 sequence: CASTFGARDYGYTF. Written as DNA, the CDR3 is TGTGCCAGCACCTTCGGCGCTAGGGACTATGGCTACACCTTC. The full variable domain, rest sourced from reference TRBV18 and TRBJ1-2, is NAGVMQNPRHLVRRRGQEARLRCSPMKGHSHVYWYRQLPEEGLKFMVYLQKENIIDESGMPKERFSAEFPKEGPSILRIQQVVRGDSAAYFCASTFGARDYGYTFGSGTRLTVV.

This clone appeared a few times. The chain joins TRBV19 to TRBJ1-6; D gene unclear. Germline CDR1 LNHDA, CDR2 SQIVND (reference sequence). Trimming pared 3 bases from V and 13 bases from J, leaving 10 bases between. The CDR3 is 12 amino acids. CDR3 protein: CASSMSNRPLHF. The DNA for the CDR3 is TGTGCCAGTAGTATGTCGAATAGGCCCCTCCACTTT.

The J gene is TRBJ2-3, the V gene TRBV7-3, with 9 bases fitting TRBD1. V was pared by 4 bases and J by 2 bases, with 1 base of the junction left unmatched. Germline CDR1 and CDR2: SGHTA and FQGTGA. This CDR3 is 14 amino acids long. CDR3 bases: TGTGCCAGCAGCTCACAGGGGGCCACAGATACGCAGTATTTT. This gives the protein CASSSQGATDTQYF.

There are a few counts of this clone. The V gene is TRBV27, the J gene TRBJ2-3; D is unresolved. Germline CDR1 MNHEY, CDR2 SMNVEV (reference sequence). The CDR3 runs to 15 residues. The V end was cut by 6 bases, the J end by 2 bases, with 15 bases between. The CDR3 sequence: CASRSDSLPTDTQYF. CDR3 nucleotides: TGTGCCAGCAGGTCCGACTCTTTACCCACAGATACGCAGTATTTT.

V is TRBV5-1 and J is TRBJ2-5; 7 bases map to TRBD2. Germline V gene data show CDR1 as SGHRS and CDR2 as YFSETQ. V was clipped by 6 bases and J by 2 bases; unmatched bases: 10. The CDR3 is 15 residues long. The DNA of the CDR3 is TGCGCCAGCAAGGCGGGAGCCCCGTCACAAGAGACCCAGTACTTC. Its protein is CASKAGAPSQETQYF.

In this sample, this clone turned up a few times. The rearrangement links TRBV27 to TRBJ1-4; D possibly corresponds to TRBD1 (6 bases). Germline V gene data show CDR1 as MNHEY and CDR2 as SMNVEV (reference sequence). V was shortened by 10 bases and J by 7 bases, with 16 bases between the two germline ends. This CDR3 has 13 residues. The CDR3 nucleotides read TGTGCCATCGGCGACGGGGGCCGTGAAAAACTGTTTTTT. Protein product: CAIGDGGREKLFF.

The CDR3 bases are TGTGCCAGCATGCTGAACTATGGCTACACCTTC. Amino acid sequence: CASMLNYGYTF. This chain joins TRBV6-1 and TRBJ1-2; no clear D gene. Germline-derived CDR1 and CDR2 are MNHNS and SASEGT. Trimming stripped 7 bases from V and 2 bases from J, with 5 bases between. The CDR3 is 11 amino acids.

The genes are TRBV5-1 and TRBJ1-1; 7 bases are a match to TRBD1. V lost 0 bases and J lost 5; bases outside the gene matches: 7. Germline lookup yields CDR1 SGHRS and CDR2 YFSETQ. The CDR3 has 15 amino acids. For the CDR3, the DNA is TGCGCCAGCAGCTTGGGCCAGGCAGGGGGTACTGAAGCTTTCTTT. It translates to CASSLGQAGGTEAFF.

This clone showed up just a few times. This rearrangement joins TRBV29-1 to TRBJ2-1, with D uncertain. This CDR3 comprises 15 residues. Trimming removed 5 bases at V and 0 bases at J, with 14 bases between. CDR1 SQVTM and CDR2 ANQGSEA come from the germline V gene. CDR3 nucleotide sequence: TGCAGCGTTTCTCCCCTGATGAGCTCCTACAATGAGCAGTTCTTC. Translated, it gives CSVSPLMSSYNEQFF.

This chain joins TRBV5-1 and TRBJ1-2; 7 nucleotides match TRBD1. Germline lookup yields CDR1 SGHRS and CDR2 YFSETQ. There are 14 residues in the CDR3. The J segment lost 6 bases and the V segment lost 4 bases, leaving 9 bases of the junction unmatched. The CDR3 is CASSPQLQGNGYTF. For the CDR3, the DNA is TGCGCCAGCAGCCCTCAGCTACAGGGGAATGGCTACACCTTC.

The rearrangement links TRBV29-1 to TRBJ1-2, with 9 bases fitting TRBD1. Germline loops: CDR1 SQVTM, CDR2 ANQGSEA. V gave up 4 bases and J gave up 5 bases; unmatched junction bases: 2. CDR3 length: 12 residues. The CDR3 coding sequence is TGCAGCGTTGCCGGGACAGGGTATGGCTACACCTTC. This encodes CSVAGTGYGYTF.

J is TRBJ2-5 and V is TRBV29-1, with 7 bases identical to TRBD2. CDR1 and CDR2 (germline): SQVTM, ANQGSEA. J was trimmed by 5 bases and V by 8 bases; bases with no gene match: 17. The CDR3 totals 15 residues. The CDR3 region is CSIGRGLSIGETQYF. DNA of the CDR3: TGCAGCATAGGGAGGGGTCTATCAATCGGGGAGACCCAGTACTTC.

V gene TRBV19 combines with J gene TRBJ1-5; a possible D gene is TRBD1 (5 bases). The CDR3 consists of 15 residues. Trimming took off 5 bases at V and 7 bases at J, with 18 bases between the two ends. Germline CDR1 reads LNHDA; CDR2 reads SQIVND (reference sequence). The CDR3 is CASSGTGGNGQPQHF. The CDR3 nucleotides read TGTGCCAGTAGTGGTACAGGAGGGAATGGACAGCCCCAGCATTTT. The whole variable domain, remainder taken from reference TRBV19 and TRBJ1-5, is DGGITQSPKYLFRKEGQNVTLSCEQNLNHDAMYWYRQDPGQGLRLIYYSQIVNDFQKGDIAEGYSVSREKKESFPLTVTSAQKNPTAFYLCASSGTGGNGQPQHFGDGTRLSIL.

This clone occurred a few times. The rearrangement uses TRBV7-9 and TRBJ2-1; 16 bases match TRBD2. The CDR3 spans 17 residues. V dropped 4 bases and J dropped 6; count of bases not matched to a gene: 6. Germline CDR1 SEHNR, CDR2 FQNEAQ (reference sequence). The CDR3: CASSSGTSGGAGNEQFF. DNA of the CDR3: TGTGCCAGCAGCTCCGGGACTAGCGGGGGGGCAGGCAATGAGCAGTTCTTC.

On this clone itself: This same CDR3 is encoded by further DNA sequences in the sample. This chain links TRBV28 with TRBJ1-2; D not certain. The CDR3 contains 13 residues. Germline V CDR1 and CDR2: MDHEN, SYDVKM. With 2 bases removed from V and 2 bases from J, the gap between germline ends came to 6 bases. The CDR3 sequence is CASSLGSNYGYTF. CDR3 sequence (DNA): TGTGCCAGCAGTTTAGGGAGCAACTATGGCTACACCTTC.

The V gene is TRBV5-1, the J gene TRBJ2-2; D gene unclear. This CDR3 spans 15 amino acids. From germline, CDR1 is SGHRS and CDR2 YFSETQ. V was shortened by 0 bases and J by 4 bases, with 10 bases between the two germline ends. The CDR3 coding sequence is TGCGCCAGCAGCTTGGCCACAGTTAGCACCGGGGAGCTGTTTTTT. It translates to CASSLATVSTGELFF.

This clone was observed a few times. The chain recombines TRBV7-9 with TRBJ2-3, with 9 bases identical to TRBD2. The V segment lost 4 bases and the J segment 6 bases; nucleotides outside the gene matches: 8. Germline loops: CDR1 SEHNR, CDR2 FQNEAQ (reference sequence). The CDR3 has 15 amino acids. Here the CDR3 reads CASSSTSGPHDTQYF. CDR3 DNA sequence: TGTGCCAGCAGCTCGACTAGCGGCCCCCACGATACGCAGTATTTT. The full variable domain, its missing parts supplied by reference TRBV7-9 and TRBJ2-3, is DTGVSQNPRHKITKRGQNVTFRCDPISEHNRLYWYRQTLGQGPEFLTYFQNEAQLEKSRLLSDRFSAERPKGSFSTLEIQRTEQGDSAMYLCASSSTSGPHDTQYFGPGTRLTVL.

Note on this clone: Other DNA sequences in the same sample also yield this CDR3. The chain has TRBV30 and TRBJ2-6, with D tentatively TRBD2 (5 bases). V dropped 5 bases and J dropped 1 base, with 6 bases sitting between them. The CDR3 has 13 residues. Looked up from germline, CDR1 is GTSNPN and CDR2 is SVGIG (reference sequence). CDR3 nucleotides: TGTGCCTGGCGGGGATCTGGGGCCAACGTCCTGACTTTC. Translating it yields CAWRGSGANVLTF.

J is TRBJ1-4 and V is TRBV9; no reliable D call. Deletions cut 4 bases from V and 0 bases from J, with 10 bases between. CDR1 is SGDLS and CDR2 is YYNGEE in the germline V gene. This CDR3 is 15 amino acids long. The CDR3 here is CASSPSQATNEKLFF. For the CDR3, the DNA is TGTGCCAGCAGCCCTAGTCAGGCAACTAATGAAAAACTGTTTTTT.

This clone was seen more than once but under ten times. This rearrangement joins TRBV10-3 to TRBJ2-2; 7 positions agree with TRBD1. The CDR3 is 14 amino acids. Germline CDR1 reads ENHRY; CDR2 reads SYGVKD. V shed 6 bases and J 3 bases; nucleotides not matched to a gene: 4. CDR3 sequence: CAIRGDRDTGELFF. As DNA, the CDR3 is TGTGCCATCAGGGGGGACAGAGACACCGGGGAGCTGTTTTTT.

V usage is TRBV4-1 and J usage is TRBJ1-2; D not resolved. Germline V gene sequence: CDR1 MGHRA, CDR2 YSYEKL. The CDR3 totals 15 residues. Trimming cost V 1 base and J 9 bases, with 18 bases left between them. CDR3 region: CASSQVGLALDRYTF. The CDR3 DNA reads as TGCGCCAGCAGCCAAGTAGGACTGGCCTTGGATCGCTACACCTTC.

This chain uses TRBV19 with TRBJ2-5; no clear D. This CDR3 comprises 15 residues. V was shortened by 3 bases and J by 2 bases, with 13 bases between the two germline ends. Germline V lookup: CDR1 LNHDA, CDR2 SQIVND (reference sequence). CDR3 nucleotides: TGTGCCAGTAGTATGGCCCTGAGATCTCAAGAGACCCAGTACTTC. Protein product: CASSMALRSQETQYF.

In its sample, this clone was seen a few times. This chain uses TRBV10-3 with TRBJ2-7; 7 bases map to TRBD1. Per germline, CDR1 ENHRY and CDR2 SYGVKD. There are 14 residues in the CDR3. The trim removed 4 bases at V and 5 bases at J, leaving 8 bases unmatched. This CDR3 is CAISGLTGYNEQYF. The DNA for the CDR3 is TGTGCCATCAGTGGGCTGACAGGGTACAACGAGCAGTACTTC.

Only a few counts were recorded for this clone. The rearrangement uses TRBV29-1 and TRBJ1-1; 7 bases agree with TRBD1. V was pared by 7 bases and J by 2 bases, with 7 bases of the junction left unmatched. Germline CDR1 is SQVTM and CDR2 is ANQGSEA. This CDR3 comprises 13 residues. As DNA, the CDR3 is TGCAGCGCCTGGGACAGTCCCAACACTGAAGCTTTCTTT. Residues: CSAWDSPNTEAFF.